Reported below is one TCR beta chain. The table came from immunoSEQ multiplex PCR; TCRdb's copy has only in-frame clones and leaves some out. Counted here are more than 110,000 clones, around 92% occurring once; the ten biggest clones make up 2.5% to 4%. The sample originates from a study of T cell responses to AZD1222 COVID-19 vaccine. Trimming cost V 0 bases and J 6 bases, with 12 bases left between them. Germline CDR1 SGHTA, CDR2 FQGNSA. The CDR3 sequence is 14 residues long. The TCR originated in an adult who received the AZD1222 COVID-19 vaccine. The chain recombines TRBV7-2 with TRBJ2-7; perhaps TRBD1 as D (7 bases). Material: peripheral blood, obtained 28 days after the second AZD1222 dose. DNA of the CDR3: TGTGCCAGCAGCTTAGCTGGAGGGGGCGGCGAGCAGTACTTC. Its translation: CASSLAGGGGEQYF.